The clone carrying this T cell receptor beta chain was detected only once. Its target is not known. One end of the junction does not line up with germline, which may come from a read error. From germline, CDR1 is SGHAT and CDR2 FQNNGV. The CDR3 covers 14 residues. These data come from a study of cytomegalovirus exposure and HLA in healthy donors. The study, taken as a whole, reports: Analyses of presence and absence presupposed an approximately uniform sequencing depth across donors.

PCR was performed using 60 Vbeta and 13 Jbeta primers. The table came from immunoSEQ multiplex PCR; TCRdb's copy has only in-frame clones and leaves some out. The sample contains some 170,000 clones, 70% to 85% of which appear only once. The TCR was taken from a woman aged 55-70 years in good health and CMV-seropositive. The sample was PBMCs. This chain connects TRBV11-2 to TRBJ2-4; 9 bases match TRBD2. CDR3: CASSSSGGKNSQYF. CDR3 coding DNA: TGTGCCAGCAGCAGTAGCGGGGGCAAAAACAGTCAGTACTTC.